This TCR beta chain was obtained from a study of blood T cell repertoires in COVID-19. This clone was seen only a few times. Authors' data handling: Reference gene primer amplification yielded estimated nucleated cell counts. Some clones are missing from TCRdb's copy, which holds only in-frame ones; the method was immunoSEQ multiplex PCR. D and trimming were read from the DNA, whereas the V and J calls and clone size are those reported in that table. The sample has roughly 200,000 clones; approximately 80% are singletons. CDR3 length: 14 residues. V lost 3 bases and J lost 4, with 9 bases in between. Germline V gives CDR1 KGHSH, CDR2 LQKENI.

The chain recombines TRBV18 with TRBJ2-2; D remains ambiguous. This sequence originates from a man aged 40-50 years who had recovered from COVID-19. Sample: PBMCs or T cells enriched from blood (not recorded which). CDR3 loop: CASSPSKLTGELFF. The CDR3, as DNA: TGTGCCAGCTCACCTAGTAAACTCACCGGGGAGCTGTTTTTT.